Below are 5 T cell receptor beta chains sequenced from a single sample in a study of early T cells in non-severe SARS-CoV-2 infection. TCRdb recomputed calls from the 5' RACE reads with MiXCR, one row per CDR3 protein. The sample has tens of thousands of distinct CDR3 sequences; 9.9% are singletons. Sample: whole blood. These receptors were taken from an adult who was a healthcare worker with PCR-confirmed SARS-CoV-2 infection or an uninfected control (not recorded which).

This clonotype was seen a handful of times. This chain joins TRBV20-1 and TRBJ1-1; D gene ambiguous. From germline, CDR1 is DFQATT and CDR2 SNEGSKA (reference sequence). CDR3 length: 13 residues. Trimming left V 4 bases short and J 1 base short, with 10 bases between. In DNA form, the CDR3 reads TGCAGTGCTAATGAGGACTCGAACACTGAAGCTTTCTTT. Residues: CSANEDSNTEAFF.

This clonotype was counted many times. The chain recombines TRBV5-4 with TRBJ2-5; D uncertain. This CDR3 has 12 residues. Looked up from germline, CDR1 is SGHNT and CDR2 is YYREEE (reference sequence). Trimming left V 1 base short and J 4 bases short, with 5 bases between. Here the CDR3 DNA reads TGTGCCAGCAGCTTGTACCCAGAGACCCAGTACTTC. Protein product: CASSLYPETQYF.

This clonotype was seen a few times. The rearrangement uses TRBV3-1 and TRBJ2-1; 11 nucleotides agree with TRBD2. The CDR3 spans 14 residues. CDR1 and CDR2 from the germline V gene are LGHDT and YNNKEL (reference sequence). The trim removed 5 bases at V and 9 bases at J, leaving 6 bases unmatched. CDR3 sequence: CASSIAGGFGEQFF. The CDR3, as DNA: TGTGCCAGCAGCATAGCGGGGGGGTTCGGTGAGCAGTTCTTC.

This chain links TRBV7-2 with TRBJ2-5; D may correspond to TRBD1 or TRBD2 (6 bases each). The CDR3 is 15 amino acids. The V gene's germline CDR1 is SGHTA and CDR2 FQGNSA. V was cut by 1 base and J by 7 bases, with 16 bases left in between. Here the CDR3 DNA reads TGTGCCAGCAGCTTAGTAATCGGGGGCGGTGGGACCCAGTACTTC. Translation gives CASSLVIGGGGTQYF.

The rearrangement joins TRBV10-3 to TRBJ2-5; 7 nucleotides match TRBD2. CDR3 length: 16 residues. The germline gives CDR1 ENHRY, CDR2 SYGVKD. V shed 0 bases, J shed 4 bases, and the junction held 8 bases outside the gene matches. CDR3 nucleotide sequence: TGTGCCATCAGTGAGTCTAAGACTAGCTGGCGAGAGACCCAGTACTTC. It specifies CAISESKTSWRETQYF.